This is a list of T cell receptor beta chains from one sample in a study of human T cells and chemical hapten exposure. TCRdb passed the RACE reads through MiXCR, listing each CDR3 protein once. The profile shows approximately 81,000 distinct CDR3 sequences, under 10% of them singletons. Material for sequencing was whole blood. The receptors derive from a male donor in good health. Some clones in this sample may be carry-over from other donors' samples. Each CDR3 is given with its conserved first and last residue. D genes are given only for firm matches. Rows may omit the clone size; those that give it use once, few, many or a size class.

j_call clone_size v_call d_call cdr3_nt cdr3_aa
TRBJ1-2 - TRBV14 TRBD1 TGTGCCAGCAGCCAAAGGACAGGGTATGGCTACACCTTC CASSQRTGYGYTF
TRBJ2-3 many TRBV7-2 - TGTGCCAGCAGCCGAGACGCAGATACGCAGTATTTT CASSRDADTQYF
TRBJ2-5 - TRBV5-1 - TGCGCCAGCAGAATCCAGGGAGTCCAAGAGACCCAGTACTTC CASRIQGVQETQYF
TRBJ1-2 - TRBV12-2 - TGTGCAAGTCGTCGCAGAGGGCAGGGGGCCCTCAACTATGGCTACACCTTC CASRRRGQGALNYGYTF
TRBJ1-5 few TRBV12-3/TRBV12-4 TRBD1 TGTGCCAGCAGTCTTACCGGGACAGGAAATCAGCCCCAGCATTTT CASSLTGTGNQPQHF
TRBJ2-7 - TRBV4-1 - TGCGCCAGCAGCCGGAGCGCGGGAGACAGGGTGGGCGAGCAGTACTTC CASSRSAGDRVGEQYF
TRBJ2-5 few TRBV3-1 TRBD2 TGTGCCAGCAGCCCCCTGGGGAGAGATATAGCGGGAGTCCAAGAGACCCAGTACTTC CASSPLGRDIAGVQETQYF
TRBJ1-1 few TRBV7-6 TRBD1 TGTGCCAGCAGCAACCTACAGGGGAAGAGTACTGAAGCTTTCTTT CASSNLQGKSTEAFF
TRBJ1-5 few TRBV29-1 - TGCAGCGTTGAGCGTCGGGGCAATCAGCCCCAGCATTTT CSVERRGNQPQHF
TRBJ1-2 few TRBV2 TRBD1 TGTGCCAGCAGTGAAAATAAGGACAGGGTATCCTATGGCTACACCTTC CASSENKDRVSYGYTF
TRBJ1-2 - TRBV7-2 - TGTGCCAGCAGTTCGCGAGGGGGAGCTAACTATGGCTACACCTTC CASSSRGGANYGYTF
TRBJ1-5 - TRBV20-1 TRBD1 TGCAGTGCTAGAGCGGGGGGTGGACAGGGGGCAAATCAGCCCCAGCATTTT CSARAGGGQGANQPQHF
TRBJ2-1 many TRBV29-1 - TGCAGCGTAACCCCCGGGACCCCCCTTGGGGATGAGCAGTTCTTC CSVTPGTPLGDEQFF
TRBJ1-6 few TRBV20-1 TRBD1 TGCAGTGCTAGCAGGGGGGCTGATTCACCCCTCCACTTT CSASRGADSPLHF
TRBJ1-2 few TRBV27 - TGTGCCAGCAGTTCCTTAGGGACCGCATCACCGGCCTATGGCTACACCTTC CASSSLGTASPAYGYTF
TRBJ2-5 many TRBV20-1 TRBD2 TGCAGTGCTAGGGGACTAGCGCAAGAGACCCAGTACTTC CSARGLAQETQYF
TRBJ1-3 few TRBV20-1 - TGCAGTGCCCCAGTTTTGTCTGGAAACACCATATATTTT CSAPVLSGNTIYF
TRBJ2-3 few TRBV14 - TGTGCCAGCAGCGATCGGGGCGATAGCACAGATACGCAGTATTTT CASSDRGDSTDTQYF
TRBJ1-4 many TRBV29-1 TRBD1 TGCAGCGTTGACACAGGGGGGAATGAAAAACTGTTTTTT CSVDTGGNEKLFF
TRBJ2-2 few TRBV5-1 - TGCGCCAGCAGCTTAATGAACAGGGCGAACACCGGGGAGCTGTTTTTT CASSLMNRANTGELFF
TRBJ2-5 - TRBV9 - TGTGCCAGCAGCGTAGCTACGAGAACAGAGACCCAGTACTTC CASSVATRTETQYF
TRBJ2-5 many TRBV9 - TGTGCCAGCAGCGTGGAAGAGTGGGGGGGCCTTGGGACCCAGTACTTC CASSVEEWGGLGTQYF
TRBJ2-5 many TRBV12-3/TRBV12-4 TRBD2 TGTGCCAGTGGGGCTAGCGGGGCCCCTCACCAAGAGACCCAGTACTTC CASGASGAPHQETQYF
TRBJ2-3 few TRBV7-7 TRBD2 TGTGCCAGCAGCTACGGGACTAGCGAATCAGATACGCAGTATTTT CASSYGTSESDTQYF
TRBJ1-3 - TRBV2 - TGTGCCAGCAGTGAAATGTTTGGCGGAAACACCATATATTTT CASSEMFGGNTIYF
TRBJ2-3 many TRBV6-2/TRBV6-3 TRBD2 TGTGCCAGCAGTTACCGAAGACTAGCGGAGGCAACAGATACGCAGTATTTT CASSYRRLAEATDTQYF
TRBJ2-3 many TRBV7-2 - TGTGCCAGCAGCTTACACAGCAAAACAGATACGCAGTATTTT CASSLHSKTDTQYF
TRBJ2-7 few TRBV7-2 TRBD2 TGTGCCAGCACCCGGGCTAGCGGGGGGTCCACCGCCTACGAGCAGTACTTC CASTRASGGSTAYEQYF
TRBJ2-7 - TRBV10-3 TRBD1 TGTGCCATCAGTGACGTGACAGGGTCCTACGAGCAGTACTTC CAISDVTGSYEQYF
TRBJ1-2 - TRBV11-2 - TGTGCCAGCAGCTTAGATATAACGAGCAGCCCCAACTATGGCTACACCTTC CASSLDITSSPNYGYTF
TRBJ2-5 many TRBV6-5 - TGTGCCAGCAGTTACAGGTCAGAAGAGACCCAGTACTTC CASSYRSEETQYF
TRBJ2-1 - TRBV20-1 - TGCAGTGCTAGAGGCAGGGAGAGCTCCTACAATGAGCAGTTCTTC CSARGRESSYNEQFF
TRBJ2-1 few TRBV30 - TGTGCCTGGAGTGTATTGATGGTGGGTGAGCAGTTCTTC CAWSVLMVGEQFF
TRBJ2-7 many TRBV4-2 TRBD2 TGTGCCAGCAGCCAAGGCCCGAGCGGGGACTCCTACGAGCAGTACTTC CASSQGPSGDSYEQYF
TRBJ1-1 many TRBV29-1 - TGCAGCGTTGCCAGGGGACCCACTGAAGCTTTCTTT CSVARGPTEAFF
TRBJ1-1 - TRBV6-1 - TGTGCCAGCAGTGAACTCTTTCAGGGATATGAAGCTTTCTTT CASSELFQGYEAFF
TRBJ1-5 few TRBV27 - TGTGCCAGCAGAAATAGGGGCCGGGGACAGCCCCAGCATTTT CASRNRGRGQPQHF
TRBJ2-1 few TRBV12-3/TRBV12-4 TRBD2 TGTGCCAGCAGTTTAGGCGGGAGTTTGAATGAGCAGTTCTTC CASSLGGSLNEQFF
TRBJ1-6 few TRBV7-9 TRBD1 TGTGCCAGCGGAACTTTGAGGAACAGGGGGCGGTCGTCAAATTCACCCCTCCACTTT CASGTLRNRGRSSNSPLHF
TRBJ2-3 many TRBV14 - TGTGCCAGCAGCCAAGACTGGGCAGGGGCCGATACGCAGTATTTT CASSQDWAGADTQYF
TRBJ1-5 many TRBV19 TRBD1 TGTGCCAGTAGCCCAGGGGGTGTTCAGCCCCAGCATTTT CASSPGGVQPQHF
TRBJ2-3 many TRBV12-3/TRBV12-4 - TGTGCCAGCAGTTTAGCGCTAAGGGGCAGAACTAGCACAGATACGCAGTATTTT CASSLALRGRTSTDTQYF
TRBJ2-7 - TRBV5-5 TRBD2 TGTGCCAGCAGCCCAGGGTTCGGGGGGGCGTACGAGCAGTACTTC CASSPGFGGAYEQYF
TRBJ1-6 many TRBV20-1 TRBD1 TGCAGTGCCTGGGACAGGGCGAGATCCTATAATTCACCCCTCCACTTT CSAWDRARSYNSPLHF
TRBJ2-7 few TRBV6-5 TRBD1 TGTGCCAGCAGTTACGACGGGACAGCTTCCTACGAGCAGTACTTC CASSYDGTASYEQYF
TRBJ2-7 few TRBV6-2/TRBV6-3 - TGTGCCAGCAGTTACGAGGAAGCCTACGAGCAGTACTTC CASSYEEAYEQYF
TRBJ2-7 many TRBV11-2 - TGTGCCAGCAGCTCCCGACACGTTGAGCAGTACTTC CASSSRHVEQYF
TRBJ1-1 few TRBV11-2 - TGTGCCAGCAGCTTAGTCGCCAGGGGAAGGCCTGAAGCTTTCTTT CASSLVARGRPEAFF
TRBJ2-1 - TRBV29-1 TRBD2 TGCAGCGTAATAGCGGGAGGGATCTACAATGAGCAGTTCTTC CSVIAGGIYNEQFF
TRBJ2-3 few TRBV6-5 - TGTGCCAGCAGTTACTCTCGGGGATCCCTGACAGATACGCAGTATTTT CASSYSRGSLTDTQYF
TRBJ2-4 - TRBV5-1 TRBD2 TGCGCCAGCAGCTCAACTAGCGGAAAAAACATTCAGTACTTC CASSSTSGKNIQYF
TRBJ2-5 few TRBV5-1 - TGCGCCAGCAGCTCCGGGGCCCAAGAGAATTTGTACTTC CASSSGAQENLYF
TRBJ2-3 many TRBV3-1 TRBD2 TGTGCCAGCAGCCCTGGCCCCACTAGCGGGAGAGATACGCAGTATTTT CASSPGPTSGRDTQYF
TRBJ1-5 many TRBV10-3 TRBD1 TGTGCCATCGGACAGGGGGTAAATCAGCCCCAGCATTTT CAIGQGVNQPQHF
TRBJ1-2 few TRBV6-5 - TGTGCCAGCAGGGAGTGGGGATTCTATGGCTACACCTTC CASREWGFYGYTF
TRBJ2-7 few TRBV5-1 TRBD2 TGCGCCAGCAGCTTGGACCTAGCGGCATACGAGCAGTACTTC CASSLDLAAYEQYF
TRBJ2-7 - TRBV6-5 - TGTGCCAGCAGTTACTCGGCGACCGGGGAGCAGTACTTC CASSYSATGEQYF
TRBJ1-1 few TRBV20-1 - TGCAGTTCCTATAGGGGCTTGAACACTGAAGCTTTCTTT CSSYRGLNTEAFF
TRBJ2-7 many TRBV29-1 - TGCAGCGTCGCCGGACGGGGCCAATGGGAGCAGTACTTC CSVAGRGQWEQYF
TRBJ1-5 - TRBV12-3/TRBV12-4 - TGTGCCAGCAGTTTAGAAAGTAATAGCAATCAGCCCCAGCATTTT CASSLESNSNQPQHF